A selection of T cell receptor beta chains follows, all from one sample in a study of shared clonotypes between healthy human individuals. The table came from immunoSEQ multiplex PCR; TCRdb's copy has only in-frame clones and leaves some out. The data show about 2 million clones, with about 95% seen just once and less than 1.5% held by the top ten. Sequencing was carried out using naive CD8+ T cells sorted from blood. Receptors originate from a man between 18 and 29 years old in good health. Each CDR3 is given with its conserved first and last residue. The D gene is left open where the match is weak. Part of the rows lack a size; the others show once, few, many or a class for expanded clones.

V	J	D	size	DNA	CDR3
TRBV10-3	TRBJ2-1	TRBD2	.	TGTGCCATCAGTGCTAGCGGGAGTGACGAGCAGTTCTTC	CAISASGSDEQFF
TRBV27	TRBJ2-1	.	.	TGTGCCAGCAGTTTATTTGGGGATGAGCAGTTCTTC	CASSLFGDEQFF
TRBV5-1	TRBJ2-1	TRBD2	.	TGCGCCAGCAGCCAGGGACTAGCGGGAGAGATTACGAATGAGCAGTTCTTC	CASSQGLAGEITNEQFF
TRBV9	TRBJ2-7	TRBD1	once	TGTGCCAGCAGCGTAGACGGACAGGAAGCCTACGAGCAGTACTTC	CASSVDGQEAYEQYF
TRBV5-6	TRBJ2-7	.	.	TGTGCCAGCAGCCGATCGGGGGTCGATCTCCTAAGCGGATACGAGCAGTACTTC	CASSRSGVDLLSGYEQYF
TRBV5-4	TRBJ2-3	TRBD2	.	TGTGCCAGCAGCTTGTTTACTAGCGGAACAGATACGCAGTATTTT	CASSLFTSGTDTQYF
TRBV27	TRBJ2-3	TRBD2	.	TGTGCCAGCAGTTTTCTAGGCGGGGGGGCAGATACGCAGTATTTT	CASSFLGGGADTQYF
TRBV2	TRBJ1-1	.	few	TGTGCCAGCGGGTGGGACGGAGCGGGGACTGAAGCTTTCTTT	CASGWDGAGTEAFF
TRBV9	TRBJ2-7	.	.	TGTGCCAGCAGCCCCGGACCGCCTTCCTACGAGCAGTACTTC	CASSPGPPSYEQYF
TRBV5-1	TRBJ2-2	.	.	TGCGCCAGCAGCTGGCAGGGAGCCGGGGAGCTGTTTTTT	CASSWQGAGELFF
TRBV30	TRBJ1-2	.	once	TGTGCCTGGGGCGGGGAGGACGGGACTTTATGGGGCTACACCTTC	CAWGGEDGTLWGYTF
TRBV19	TRBJ1-2	.	once	TGTGCCAGTAGTATAGGTGAGGGGAACAATTATTACTATGGCTACACCTTC	CASSIGEGNNYYYGYTF
TRBV7-9	TRBJ2-2	TRBD2	.	TGTGCCAGCAGCTCTAGCGGGGGCCCCGGGGAGCTGTTTTTT	CASSSSGGPGELFF
TRBV28	TRBJ2-7	.	.	TGTGCCAGCAGTTTAGTATCACCGGTGACGGCCGAGCAGTACTTC	CASSLVSPVTAEQYF
TRBV5-4	TRBJ1-6	.	.	TGTGCCAGCAGCTTGGTCCTAAATTCACCCCTCCACTTT	CASSLVLNSPLHF
TRBV2	TRBJ2-5	TRBD2	few	TGTGCCAGCACGGGACTAGCGGGGGGCCTGTTCCAAGAGACCCAGTACTTC	CASTGLAGGLFQETQYF
TRBV27	TRBJ2-7	TRBD1	.	TGTGCCAGCAGTCCGTTACAGGGGGCCTACGAGCAGTACTTC	CASSPLQGAYEQYF
TRBV9	TRBJ2-3	.	.	TGTGCCAGCAGCGTAGCGGAGGGGGGCCCTCTCACAGATACGCAGTATTTT	CASSVAEGGPLTDTQYF
TRBV7-8	TRBJ2-1	.	.	TGTGCCAGCAGCCCGAGCTCCTACAATGAGCAGTTCTTC	CASSPSSYNEQFF
TRBV6-1	TRBJ1-5	.	.	TGTGCCAGCAGTGAAATTGGGGGGTTTCAAGGCAACAATCAGCCCCAGCATTTT	CASSEIGGFQGNNQPQHF
TRBV7-9	TRBJ2-1	.	.	TGTGCCAGCAGCTCCATAAGAGGCGGGTCAAGATACAATGAGCAGTTCTTC	CASSSIRGGSRYNEQFF
TRBV4-2	TRBJ2-3	.	.	TGTGCCAGCAGCCAAGATGTGCTAGCTCTCGTCCCAGATACGCAGTATTTT	CASSQDVLALVPDTQYF
TRBV27	TRBJ2-5	.	.	TGTGCCAGCAGGGGACTGTCTCAAGAGACCCAGTACTTC	CASRGLSQETQYF
TRBV6-1	TRBJ2-2	TRBD2	.	TGTGCCAGCAGGACTAGCGGGAATGCCGGGGAGCTGTTTTTT	CASRTSGNAGELFF
TRBV10-3	TRBJ2-2	TRBD2	.	TGTGCCACCTTTGGCGGGGGGATGGTCGGGGAGCTGTTTTTT	CATFGGGMVGELFF
TRBV5-1	TRBJ1-1	TRBD1	.	TGCGCCAGCAGCTTCCGACAGGGGGACACTGAAGCTTTCTTT	CASSFRQGDTEAFF
TRBV19	TRBJ1-1	.	.	TGTGCCAGTAGTATATCCCCCCTCATTGGGGGGAACACTGAAGCTTTCTTT	CASSISPLIGGNTEAFF
TRBV30	TRBJ1-1	.	.	TGTGCCTGGTCACGGAACACTGAAGCTTTCTTT	CAWSRNTEAFF
TRBV27	TRBJ1-6	.	.	TGTGCCAGCAGTTTAGAGGTCAGTTCACCCCTCCACTTT	CASSLEVSSPLHF
TRBV4-3	TRBJ2-7	TRBD2	.	TGCGCCAGCAGCCAACTCCTTAAGACGAGCGGGGGACTTCCCTACGAGCAGTACTTC	CASSQLLKTSGGLPYEQYF
TRBV10-1	TRBJ2-5	.	.	TGCGCCAGCAGACGGGGGCGGGGGACCCAGTACTTC	CASRRGRGTQYF
TRBV19	TRBJ1-5	.	few	TGTGCCAGTAGTATAGATGGGGATAGCAATCAGCCCCAGCATTTT	CASSIDGDSNQPQHF